Below, one TCR beta chain is given with its context. The sample comes from a study of OX40 agonist ivuxolimab in advanced cancers. Study in general: Averaging roughly 60 years in age, with a range of about 20 to 90, the cohort was 80% to 90% male.

CDR1 and CDR2 from the germline V gene are SGHTA and FQGTGA. With 5 bases clipped from V and 5 bases from J, the junction kept 14 bases outside the gene matches. This CDR3 comprises 16 residues. Produced via immunoSEQ multiplex PCR; TCRdb's table is partial and in-frame only. The sample lists approximately 32,000 clones; 70% to 90% were seen once. The sequence was obtained from an adult with an advanced solid tumor such as melanoma, head and neck, liver or kidney cancer. The chain joins TRBV7-3 to TRBJ2-7; 8 nucleotides line up with TRBD1. The sequencing used CD4+ or CD8+ T cells sorted from blood, collected in a trial of the OX40 agonist ivuxolimab. The CDR3 is CASSLSSETGADEQYF. In DNA form, the CDR3 reads TGTGCCAGCAGCCTCAGTTCCGAGACAGGGGCTGACGAGCAGTACTTC.